The present entry profiles one TCR beta chain with its context. Only in-frame clones appear in the TCRdb table, and some are missing; sequencing was by immunoSEQ multiplex PCR. The profile shows just over 20,000 clones, about 90% of them singletons. The germline gives CDR1 SEHNR, CDR2 FQNEAQ (reference sequence). J was trimmed by 5 bases and V by 4 bases; bases with no gene match: 4. The CDR3 runs to 14 residues. This sample is drawn from a study of OX40 agonist ivuxolimab in advanced cancers. The source of this sequence is an adult with an advanced solid tumor such as melanoma, head and neck, liver or kidney cancer. The V and J genes are TRBV7-9 and TRBJ2-2; TRBD1 aligns across 7 bases. The sample consisted of CD4+ or CD8+ T cells sorted from blood, taken in a trial of the OX40 agonist ivuxolimab. CDR3 in amino acids: CASSSPTGTGELFF. In DNA form, the CDR3 reads TGTGCCAGCAGCTCTCCGACAGGGACCGGGGAGCTGTTTTTT.